This T cell receptor (beta chain) was sequenced during a study of T cell responses to AZD1222 COVID-19 vaccine. The CDR3 has 17 amino acids. For this clone: The antigen remains unidentified.

General study findings and limits: Nearly half of unique spike-specific TCRs reportedly avoided B.1.351 and B.1.1.7 mutated regions.

Generated by immunoSEQ multiplex PCR, the TCRdb table keeps only in-frame clones and is missing some. The sample includes some 120,000 clones, 90% to 95% of them seen just once. The TCR sequence derives from an adult in good health. The sequenced sample was peripheral blood, obtained on day 0 of AZD1222 vaccination. The chain recombines TRBV12-1 with TRBJ2-7; no DNA check was done on the table's D call, TRBD2. TRBV12-1 is assigned pseudogene status. The CDR3 bases are TGTGCCAGCGATCGGACTAGCGGGAGGGGGACGGGCTTTAAGCAGTACTTC. This gives the protein CASDRTSGRGTGFKQYF.